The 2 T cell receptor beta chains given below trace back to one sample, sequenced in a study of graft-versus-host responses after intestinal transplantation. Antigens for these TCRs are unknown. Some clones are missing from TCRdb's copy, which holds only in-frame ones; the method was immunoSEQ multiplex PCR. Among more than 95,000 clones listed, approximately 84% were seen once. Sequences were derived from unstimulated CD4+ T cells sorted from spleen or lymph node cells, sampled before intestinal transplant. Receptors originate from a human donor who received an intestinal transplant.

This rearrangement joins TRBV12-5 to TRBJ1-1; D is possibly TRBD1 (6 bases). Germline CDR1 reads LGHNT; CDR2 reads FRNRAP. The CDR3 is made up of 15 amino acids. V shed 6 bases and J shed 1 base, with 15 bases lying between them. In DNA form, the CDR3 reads TGTGCTAGTGGCCTACAGGGCATTACGAACACTGAAGCTTTCTTT. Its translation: CASGLQGITNTEAFF.

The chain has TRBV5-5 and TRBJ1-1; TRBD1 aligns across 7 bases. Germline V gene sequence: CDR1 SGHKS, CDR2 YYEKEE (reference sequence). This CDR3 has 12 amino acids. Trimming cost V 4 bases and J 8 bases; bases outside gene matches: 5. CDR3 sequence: CASSPQTGEAFF. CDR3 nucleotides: TGTGCCAGCAGCCCTCAGACAGGGGAAGCTTTCTTT. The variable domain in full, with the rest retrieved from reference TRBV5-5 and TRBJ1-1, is DAGVTQSPTHLIKTRGQQVTLRCSPISGHKSVSWYQQVLGQGPQFIFQYYEKEERGRGNFPDRFSARQFPNYSSELNVNALLLGDSALYLCASSPQTGEAFFGQGTRLTVV.